Listed here are 22 T cell receptor beta chains from one sample, sequenced in a study of beta chain features in type 1 diabetes. Every bit of the isolated RNA underwent reverse transcription, so sequencing read expressed TCRB transcripts. Clones were read by immunoSEQ multiplex PCR, and TCRdb kept only the in-frame ones, dropping some. Among 250,000 or so clones listed, about 14% were seen once. These TCRs are of unknown antigen specificity. Study results and limitations: Type 1 diabetes patients showed a moderate but significant shortening of TCRB CDR3s in all four CD4+ subsets.

Source material: naive CD4+ T cells from blood. The origin of the receptors is a man aged 30 to 45 with type 1 diabetes.

This clone was counted a few times. V gene TRBV27 combines with J gene TRBJ1-2, with D possibly matching TRBD1 (5 bases). The germline CDR1 and CDR2 sequences are MNHEY and SMNVEV (reference sequence). The germline V and J ends were trimmed by 0 bases and 4 bases, with 12 bases remaining between them. The CDR3 has 15 residues. This chain's CDR3 is CASSLSLDISYGYTF. The CDR3 DNA is TGTGCCAGCAGTTTATCGCTGGACATATCCTATGGCTACACCTTC.

The V gene is TRBV2, the J gene TRBJ2-2; TRBD2 might be the D (5 bases). Trimming took off 8 bases at V and 6 bases at J, with 16 bases between the two ends. There are 14 residues in the CDR3. CDR1 and CDR2 (germline): SNHLY, FYNNEI. CDR3 region: CASRGLATAGELFF. The DNA of the CDR3 is TGTGCCAGCCGGGGTCTAGCTACGGCCGGGGAGCTGTTTTTT.

V usage is TRBV15 and J usage is TRBJ2-7; 13 bases line up with TRBD2. Germline values: CDR1 LNHNV, CDR2 YYDKDF (reference sequence). V lost 0 bases, J lost 2 bases, and 4 bases stayed unmatched. This CDR3 is 17 amino acids long. CDR3 DNA: TGTGCCACCAGCAGAGATCCCGGACTAGCGGGAGCCTACGAGCAGTACTTC. Its protein product is CATSRDPGLAGAYEQYF.

This clone turned up a few times. The CDR3 sequence: CAANGGTDTQYF. The CDR3, as DNA: TGTGCCGCCAACGGGGGCACAGATACGCAGTATTTT. The chain couples TRBV10-3 to TRBJ2-3, with a possible D match to TRBD2 (5 bases). Trimming removed 11 bases at V and 1 base at J, with 10 bases between. CDR3 length: 12 amino acids. Germline loops: CDR1 ENHRY, CDR2 SYGVKD.

In this sample, this clone turned up a few times. The chain combines TRBV18 with TRBJ1-1; TRBD1 agrees at 10 bases. This CDR3 is built from 17 residues. Germline values: CDR1 KGHSH, CDR2 LQKENI. V lost 6 bases, J lost 4 bases, and 14 bases stayed unmatched. In nucleotides, the CDR3 is TGTGCCAGCTCTCCTCCCGGGACAGGGGTGTTGTTCACTGAAGCTTTCTTT. The encoded protein is CASSPPGTGVLFTEAFF.

On this clone itself: Additional DNA sequences in this sample encode the identical CDR3. The chain couples TRBV2 to TRBJ2-3, with 9 bases identical to TRBD2. The germline CDR1 and CDR2 sequences are SNHLY and FYNNEI. The CDR3 has 14 residues. V shed 9 bases and J 0 bases; nucleotides not matched to a gene: 4. The CDR3 DNA sequence: TGTGCCAGTCTTCTAGCGGGAAGCACAGATACGCAGTATTTT. This sequence encodes CASLLAGSTDTQYF.

The rearrangement joins TRBV7-9 to TRBJ1-5, with 8 nucleotides matching TRBD1. This CDR3 is 14 amino acids long. Trimming removed 4 bases from V and 6 bases from J; junction bases left unmatched: 5. Germline V gives CDR1 SEHNR, CDR2 FQNEAQ (reference sequence). The CDR3 DNA follows: TGTGCCAGCAGCTCCGGACAGGGACCTCAGCCCCAGCATTTT. It is translated as CASSSGQGPQPQHF.

The sample holds a few counts of this clone. This sequence joins TRBV20-1 and TRBJ2-2; D perhaps matches TRBD2 (6 bases). V was trimmed by 6 bases and J by 10 bases, leaving 12 bases between them. Germline V CDR1 and CDR2: DFQATT, SNEGSKA (reference sequence). This CDR3 has 11 residues. The CDR3 spells CSALGGVELFF. For the CDR3, the DNA is TGCAGTGCCCTCGGGGGTGTGGAGCTGTTTTTT.

This clone was counted between two and nine times. The rearrangement joins TRBV5-1 to TRBJ2-1; 8 bases map to TRBD2. V gave up 5 bases and J gave up 7 bases; unmatched junction bases: 8. Germline-derived CDR1 and CDR2 are SGHRS and YFSETQ. This CDR3 is 14 amino acids long. CDR3 DNA: TGCGCCAGCAGGCAGGGACTAGATGCGAATGAGCAGTTCTTC. Protein product: CASRQGLDANEQFF.

The CDR3 here is CASSGDRALNEKLFF. Written as DNA, the CDR3 is TGTGCCAGCAGCGGCGACAGGGCGCTTAATGAAAAACTGTTTTTT. V and J are TRBV9 and TRBJ1-4; 7 bases match TRBD1. The CDR3 is made up of 15 amino acids. V lost 3 bases and J lost 4; bases outside the gene matches: 6. Per germline, CDR1 SGDLS and CDR2 YYNGEE. Based on the CDR3 plus reference TRBV9 and TRBJ1-4, the full variable domain is DSGVTQTPKHLITATGQRVTLRCSPRSGDLSVYWYQQSLDQGLQFLIQYYNGEERAKGNILERFSAQQFPDLHSELNLSSLELGDSALYFCASSGDRALNEKLFFGSGTQLSVL.

This clone was observed a few times. The J gene is TRBJ1-5, the V gene TRBV5-8, with TRBD1 matching 7 bases. The V gene's germline CDR1 is SGHTS and CDR2 YDEGEE. V trimming: 4 bases; J trimming: 3 bases; junction bases outside the gene matches: 4. This CDR3 spans 14 amino acids. The DNA of the CDR3 is TGTGCCAGCAGCCTAGACAGGGTCAATCAGCCCCAGCATTTT. Translation: CASSLDRVNQPQHF.

This clone showed up just a few times. J is TRBJ2-7 and V is TRBV4-1; 8 bases align to TRBD1. CDR1 is MGHRA and CDR2 is YSYEKL in the germline V gene. The junction had 4 bases not matched to a gene; V was cut back by 4 bases and J by 2 bases. The CDR3 is 14 amino acids. CDR3 in amino acids: CASSPVDRAYEQYF. CDR3 coding DNA: TGCGCCAGCAGCCCTGTGGACAGGGCCTACGAGCAGTACTTC.

The chain has TRBV2 and TRBJ2-5; 9 bases map to TRBD2. CDR3 size: 15 residues. Per the germline V gene, CDR1 is SNHLY and CDR2 is FYNNEI. V was clipped by 7 bases and J by 6 bases; unmatched bases: 12. CDR3 residues: CASKLKRGDEQTQYF. CDR3 in DNA: TGTGCCAGCAAGCTCAAGCGGGGGGACGAGCAGACCCAGTACTTC.

The J gene is TRBJ2-5, the V gene TRBV5-1; D possibly corresponds to TRBD1 (6 bases). The germline V gene encodes CDR1 SGHRS and CDR2 YFSETQ. The CDR3 loop spans 11 amino acids. V was clipped by 5 bases and J by 5 bases, with 7 bases between them. CDR3 loop: CASRQGETQYF. CDR3 in DNA: TGCGCCAGCAGGCAGGGGGAGACCCAGTACTTC.

The chain uses TRBV30 and TRBJ2-3, with D perhaps matching TRBD1 (7 bases). From germline, CDR1 is GTSNPN and CDR2 SVGIG (reference sequence). The CDR3 length is 16 residues. Deletions cut 1 base from V and 0 bases from J, with 14 bases between. This CDR3 is CAWSAPQGGSTDTQYF. CDR3 DNA sequence: TGTGCCTGGAGTGCCCCTCAGGGGGGAAGCACAGATACGCAGTATTTT.

This clone occurred a few times. This chain connects TRBV6-5 to TRBJ2-5, with TRBD2 matching 8 bases. V gave up 4 bases and J gave up 5 bases; unmatched junction bases: 12. Germline loops: CDR1 MNHEY, CDR2 SVGAGI. The CDR3 covers 16 residues. CDR3 coding DNA: TGTGCCAGCAGTTTGTCGTTCAGCGGGGGTGAGGAGACCCAGTACTTC. It codes for CASSLSFSGGEETQYF.

This clone was recorded a few times. The sample has other DNA sequences that encode this CDR3 too. The chain combines TRBV7-2 with TRBJ2-7; 11 bases match TRBD2. Germline-derived CDR1 and CDR2 are SGHTA and FQGNSA. The V and J ends lost 3 bases and 2 bases, in that order; junction bases with no gene match: 0. CDR3 length equals 14 residues. CDR3 sequence reads: CASSLTSGTYEQYF. The CDR3 bases are TGTGCCAGCAGCTTGACTAGCGGGACCTACGAGCAGTACTTC.

This clone was observed a few times. CDR3 region: CASSTPAAGGLGEQFF. The CDR3 coding sequence is TGTGCCAGCAGCACTCCAGCAGCGGGGGGGCTTGGTGAGCAGTTCTTC. This chain uses TRBV9 with TRBJ2-1; 10 bases fit TRBD2. Per the germline V gene, CDR1 is SGDLS and CDR2 is YYNGEE. This CDR3 is built from 16 residues. Germline trimming cut 4 bases from V and 9 bases from J; bases unmatched to any gene: 13.

This chain uses TRBV29-1 with TRBJ1-1, with D perhaps matching TRBD1 (6 bases). CDR3 length: 13 amino acids. Germline values: CDR1 SQVTM, CDR2 ANQGSEA. V gave up 5 bases and J gave up 1 base, with 11 bases separating them. The CDR3: CSVITGTNTEAFF. The CDR3 coding sequence is TGCAGCGTTATCACAGGGACGAACACTGAAGCTTTCTTT.

The rearrangement links TRBV5-1 to TRBJ2-2, with 8 bases identical to TRBD1. The CDR3 has 15 residues. The junction had 8 bases not matched to a gene; V was cut back by 4 bases and J by 6 bases. CDR1 is SGHRS and CDR2 is YFSETQ in the germline V gene. CDR3: CASSLDRVLAGELFF. CDR3 DNA: TGCGCCAGCAGCCTGGACAGGGTCTTGGCCGGGGAGCTGTTTTTT.

The chain uses TRBV2 and TRBJ1-4; TRBD1 is a possible D gene (5 bases). Germline V gene data show CDR1 as SNHLY and CDR2 as FYNNEI. The CDR3 extends over 15 amino acids. Trimming removed 2 bases at V and 0 bases at J, with 7 bases between. The CDR3 loop is CASSEQGSTNEKLFF. The DNA for the CDR3 is TGTGCCAGCAGTGAACAGGGCTCAACTAATGAAAAACTGTTTTTT.

J is TRBJ2-1 and V is TRBV5-1, with TRBD2 matching over 11 bases. Germline CDR1 reads SGHRS; CDR2 reads YFSETQ. This CDR3 contains 19 residues. The junction had 14 bases not matched to a gene; V was cut back by 4 bases and J by 2 bases. CDR3 protein: CASSLGNSGRAGAYNEQFF. CDR3 coding DNA: TGCGCCAGCAGCCTTGGGAATAGCGGGAGGGCCGGGGCCTACAATGAGCAGTTCTTC.